This is a list of T cell receptor beta chains from one sample in a study of cytomegalovirus exposure and HLA in healthy donors. Method: immunoSEQ multiplex PCR; TCRdb's copy keeps in-frame clones and lacks some. This table has more than 110,000 clones, about four fifths appearing once. The sample consisted of PBMCs. These receptors all stem from a woman between 25 and 40 years old in good health and CMV-seronegative. CDR3s leave out the opening cysteine and the closing phenylalanine or tryptophan.

v_gene	j_gene	CDR3aa
TRBV11-3	TRBJ2-5	ASSLGPARGEETQY
TRBV7-2	TRBJ1-3	ASSLRGRNTIY
TRBV18	TRBJ2-7	ASSPGSPSSEQY
TRBV30	TRBJ1-3	AWSVRDRGSGNTIY
TRBV5-6	TRBJ2-7	ASSLGDRDYEQY
TRBV29-1	TRBJ1-1	SGVQGVEAF
TRBV2	TRBJ2-2	ASSPTGGFTGELF
TRBV5-1	TRBJ1-2	ASSAGLGGDYGYT
TRBV6-1	TRBJ2-3	ASSDRGSTDTQY
TRBV2	TRBJ2-5	ASSEVQTGTEY
TRBV29-1	TRBJ2-7	SVEQGPYEQY
TRBV9	TRBJ2-7	ASSPNQGWGVQY
TRBV7-8	TRBJ1-1	ASSLVGSVQDKSTEAF